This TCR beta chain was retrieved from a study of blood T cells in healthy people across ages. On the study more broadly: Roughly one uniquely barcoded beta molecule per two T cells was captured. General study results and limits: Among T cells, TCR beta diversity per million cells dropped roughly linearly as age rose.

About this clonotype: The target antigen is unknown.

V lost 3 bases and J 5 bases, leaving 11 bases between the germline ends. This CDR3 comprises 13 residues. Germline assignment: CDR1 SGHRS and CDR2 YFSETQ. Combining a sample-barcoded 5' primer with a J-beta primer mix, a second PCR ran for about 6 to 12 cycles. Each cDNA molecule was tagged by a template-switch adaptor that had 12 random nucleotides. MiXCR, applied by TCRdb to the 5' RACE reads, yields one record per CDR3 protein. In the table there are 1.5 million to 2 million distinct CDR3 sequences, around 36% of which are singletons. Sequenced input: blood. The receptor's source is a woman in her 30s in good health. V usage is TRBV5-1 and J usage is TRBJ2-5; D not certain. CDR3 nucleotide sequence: TGCGCCAGCAGCTCAACCCCCTCCGAGACCCAGTACTTC. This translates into CASSSTPSETQYF.